These 21 T cell receptor beta chains originate from one sample sequenced in a study of cytomegalovirus exposure and HLA in healthy donors. The PCR contained 60 Vbeta and 13 Jbeta primers. Produced via immunoSEQ multiplex PCR; TCRdb's table is partial and in-frame only. This table holds more than 100,000 clones, more than 70% found once. Sequenced material: PBMCs. All receptors come from a male donor in good health and CMV-seronegative.

The chain combines TRBV2 with TRBJ2-5, with D possibly matching TRBD2 (6 bases). There are 15 residues in the CDR3. Germline V gene data show CDR1 as SNHLY and CDR2 as FYNNEI. Trimming cost V 6 bases and J 1 base, with 15 bases left between them. CDR3 in DNA: TGTGCCAGCAGGGGCTGGGGAGGAATCCAAGAGACCCAGTACTTC. Its translation: CASRGWGGIQETQYF.

The V call is TRBV6-5, the J call TRBJ2-7, with D perhaps TRBD2 (7 bases). CDR3 size: 15 residues. Trimming removed 6 bases at V and 3 bases at J, with 18 bases between. Germline V gene data show CDR1 as MNHEY and CDR2 as SVGAGI. The CDR3 here is CASSRTRGGGYEQYF. CDR3 nucleotides: TGTGCCAGCAGCCGTACGCGGGGAGGGGGCTACGAGCAGTACTTC.

The chain carries TRBV5-1 and TRBJ1-1, with 10 bases identical to TRBD1. V shed 2 bases and J 4 bases; nucleotides not matched to a gene: 11. CDR3 length: 17 residues. Germline V gene data show CDR1 as SGHRS and CDR2 as YFSETQ. The CDR3 sequence is CASSFRDRGMERTEAFF. The CDR3 DNA follows: TGCGCCAGCAGCTTCCGGGACAGGGGTATGGAGCGCACTGAAGCTTTCTTT.

This chain links TRBV6-6 with TRBJ1-6; 9 bases line up with TRBD1. This CDR3 is built from 15 residues. Germline V lookup: CDR1 MNHNY, CDR2 SVGAGI (reference sequence). V gave up 0 bases and J gave up 9 bases; unmatched junction bases: 3. The CDR3 is CASSYSGTGPSPLHF. The CDR3 DNA reads as TGTGCCAGCAGTTACTCCGGGACAGGGCCTTCACCCCTCCACTTT.

This sequence joins TRBV6-1 and TRBJ2-5; 12 bases line up with TRBD2. The CDR3 has 15 residues. Germline-derived CDR1 and CDR2 are MNHNS and SASEGT. J gave up 5 bases and V 5 bases, and 6 bases lay outside the gene matches. As DNA, the CDR3 is TGTGCCAGCAGTTCACTAGCGGGGGGCCGGGAGACCCAGTACTTC. It specifies CASSSLAGGRETQYF.

The genes are TRBV27 and TRBJ2-7; 13 bases fit TRBD2. The CDR3 is 15 residues long. Germline CDR1 and CDR2: MNHEY and SMNVEV (reference sequence). With V trimmed by 4 bases and J by 4 bases, 4 bases remained unmatched. The CDR3 sequence: CASSSRTSGGYEQYF. CDR3 nucleotide sequence: TGTGCCAGCAGTTCTCGGACTAGCGGGGGTTACGAGCAGTACTTC.

The V gene is TRBV6-5, the J gene TRBJ2-2, with D possibly TRBD1 on 5 matching bases. V gave up 0 bases and J gave up 5 bases, with 7 bases separating them. Germline CDR1 is MNHEY and CDR2 is SVGAGI. The CDR3 sequence is 14 residues long. CDR3 coding DNA: TGTGCCAGCAGTTACTCCAGGGAAACCGGGGAGCTGTTTTTT. Translation: CASSYSRETGELFF.

The gene calls are TRBV10-3 and TRBJ2-5; 7 nucleotides agree with TRBD1. Germline trimming cut 10 bases from V and 2 bases from J; bases unmatched to any gene: 10. This CDR3 comprises 14 residues. Germline assignment: CDR1 ENHRY and CDR2 SYGVKD. CDR3 loop: CATENPGQQETQYF. CDR3 DNA: TGTGCCACCGAAAACCCGGGACAGCAAGAGACCCAGTACTTC.

The rearrangement joins TRBV5-1 to TRBJ1-4; 8 nucleotides agree with TRBD1. The V gene end was trimmed by 3 bases and the J gene end by 8 bases; junction bases not matched to a gene: 9. The germline V gene encodes CDR1 SGHRS and CDR2 YFSETQ. The CDR3 runs to 15 residues. The CDR3: CASSSSGTGAEKLFF. The CDR3 DNA reads as TGCGCCAGCAGCTCATCCGGGACAGGCGCAGAAAAACTGTTTTTT. Together with reference TRBV5-1 and TRBJ1-4, the CDR3 gives the full variable domain: KAGVTQTPRYLIKTRGQQVTLSCSPISGHRSVSWYQQTPGQGLQFLFEYFSETQRNKGNFPGRFSGRQFSNSRSEMNVSTLELGDSALYLCASSSSGTGAEKLFFGSGTQLSVL.

The rearrangement links TRBV4-1 to TRBJ1-5; D uncertain. Germline V gives CDR1 MGHRA, CDR2 YSYEKL. Deletions cut 3 bases from V and 10 bases from J, with 13 bases between. The CDR3 has 13 residues. The CDR3 reads CASSHPREDPQHF. The CDR3 DNA follows: TGCGCCAGCAGCCATCCCCGAGAGGATCCCCAGCATTTT.

This chain joins TRBV18 and TRBJ1-1; tentative D call: TRBD1 (6 bases). Trimming left V 2 bases short and J 4 bases short, with 23 bases between. The CDR3 spans 18 residues. The germline CDR1 and CDR2 sequences are KGHSH and LQKENI. CDR3 region: CASSPGAWGTTTVTEAFF. Here the CDR3 DNA reads TGTGCCAGCTCACCAGGAGCTTGGGGGACAACAACAGTCACTGAAGCTTTCTTT.

The chain uses TRBV30 and TRBJ2-3; D is ambiguous. Per the germline V gene, CDR1 is GTSNPN and CDR2 is SVGIG (reference sequence). This CDR3 spans 12 amino acids. V lost 2 bases, J lost 2 bases, and 5 bases lay in between. DNA for the CDR3: TGTGCCTGGAGTCCCCACACAGATACGCAGTATTTT. Translating gives CAWSPHTDTQYF.

The chain uses TRBV7-9 and TRBJ2-5; 8 nucleotides agree with TRBD1. The better agreement between TRBJ2-7 and the DNA end casts doubt on the J call. The CDR3 runs 15 residues. From germline, CDR1 is SEHNR and CDR2 FQNEAQ (reference sequence). CDR3 region: CASSPQGASPHEQYF. CDR3 sequence (DNA): TGTGCCAGCAGCCCCCAGGGGGCTTCCCCTCACGAGCAGTACTTC.

This sequence joins TRBV5-4 and TRBJ1-1; D is ambiguous. Germline CDR1 SGHNT, CDR2 YYREEE (reference sequence). The CDR3 spans 13 residues. The V and J ends lost 5 bases and 0 bases respectively, with 8 bases between them. CDR3 nucleotides: TGTGCCAGCAGTCCTTACATGAACACTGAAGCTTTCTTT. It yields the protein CASSPYMNTEAFF.

This sequence joins TRBV7-6 and TRBJ2-3, with 7 positions matching TRBD2. CDR1 is SGHVS and CDR2 is FNYEAQ in the germline V gene. Losses at the gene ends were 0 bases for V and 5 bases for J; bases not matched to a gene: 8. This CDR3 is built from 16 residues. CDR3 amino acids: CASSLAPGGLVDTQYF. In DNA form, the CDR3 reads TGTGCCAGCAGCTTAGCGCCGGGGGGTCTGGTAGATACGCAGTATTTT.

Only a few counts were recorded for this clone. The rearrangement uses TRBV6-1 and TRBJ1-3, with unresolved D. Trimming stripped 0 bases from V and 0 bases from J, with 9 bases between. The CDR3 extends over 16 amino acids. Germline-derived CDR1 and CDR2 are MNHNS and SASEGT. CDR3 residues: CASSEAYKSSGNTIYF. The CDR3 nucleotides are TGTGCCAGCAGTGAAGCGTATAAGAGCTCTGGAAACACCATATATTTT.

This clone was observed a single time. The CDR3 DNA reads as TGCAGCGTTGAAGATCGACAGCCCAAACTCTACCTCTCTGGGGCCAACGTCCTGACTTTC. It is translated as CSVEDRQPKLYLSGANVLTF. V and J are TRBV29-1 and TRBJ2-6, with TRBD1 as a possible D gene (5 bases). The germline V and J ends were trimmed by 0 bases and 0 bases, with 21 bases remaining between them. Per the germline V gene, CDR1 is SQVTM and CDR2 is ANQGSEA. CDR3 length: 20 amino acids. Drawing the rest from reference TRBV29-1 and TRBJ2-6, the complete variable domain is SAVISQKPSRDICQRGTSLTIQCQVDSQVTMMFWYRQQPGQSLTLIATANQGSEATYESGFVIDKFPISRPNLTFSTLTVSNMSPEDSSIYLCSVEDRQPKLYLSGANVLTFGAGSRLTVL.

V usage is TRBV11-3 and J usage is TRBJ2-3, with TRBD2 matching 16 bases. The CDR3 runs to 16 residues. V gave up 5 bases and J gave up 10 bases; unmatched junction bases: 9. CDR1 and CDR2 from the germline V gene are SGHNT and YENEEA. This CDR3 is CASSRGTSGGANPQYF. The DNA for the CDR3 is TGTGCCAGCAGCCGCGGGACTAGCGGGGGGGCTAACCCGCAGTATTTT. Full variable domain (outside the CDR3, taken from reference TRBV11-3 and TRBJ2-3): EAGVVQSPRYKIIEKKQPVAFWCNPISGHNTLYWYLQNLGQGPELLIRYENEEAVDDSQLPKDRFSAERLKGVDSTLKIQPAELGDSAVYLCASSRGTSGGANPQYFGPGTRLTVL.

The chain's CDR3 is CASRPPSNTGELFF. In nucleotides, the CDR3 is TGTGCCAGCAGGCCCCCTAGCAACACCGGGGAGCTGTTTTTT. This rearrangement joins TRBV6-5 to TRBJ2-2; the D gene is possibly TRBD2 (5 bases). Trimming pared 6 bases from V and 2 bases from J, leaving 10 bases between. The CDR3 is 14 residues long. The germline CDR1 and CDR2 sequences are MNHEY and SVGAGI.

This clone turned up a few times. V usage is TRBV4-3 and J usage is TRBJ2-7, with D possibly being TRBD2 (5 bases). CDR1 LGHNA and CDR2 YSLEER come from the germline V gene. V was shortened by 0 bases and J by 2 bases, with 14 bases between the two germline ends. This CDR3 has 16 amino acids. The CDR3 loop reads CASSQDDRAEAYEQYF. The CDR3 coding sequence is TGCGCCAGCAGCCAAGACGACCGAGCGGAGGCCTACGAGCAGTACTTC.

This chain uses TRBV7-9 with TRBJ2-7; TRBD2 is a possible D gene (5 bases). There are 13 residues in the CDR3. Trimming removed 5 bases from V and 4 bases from J, with 12 bases in between. Germline V gene data show CDR1 as SEHNR and CDR2 as FQNEAQ (reference sequence). CDR3 bases: TGTGCCAGCAGCCCCCCCCGGGGATACGAGCAGTACTTC. It yields the protein CASSPPRGYEQYF.